This passage covers 32 T cell receptor beta chains from one sample sequenced in a study of T cell responses to AZD1222 COVID-19 vaccine. Assay used: immunoSEQ multiplex PCR; TCRdb lists only in-frame clones, some missing. This sample has more than 100,000 clones; around 90% occur once, and the top ten carry approximately 20%. Sequenced material: peripheral blood, taken on day 0 of AZD1222 vaccination. Source of these receptors: an adult in good health.

V gene TRBV27 combines with J gene TRBJ1-1, with D unresolved. The CDR3 loop spans 17 amino acids. Germline loops: CDR1 MNHEY, CDR2 SMNVEV (reference sequence). Trimming pared 9 bases from V and 0 bases from J, leaving 23 bases between. This chain's CDR3 is CASTFRWTPTMNTEAFF. CDR3 in DNA: TGTGCCAGTACCTTTCGATGGACCCCGACCATGAACACTGAAGCTTTCTTT.

The rearrangement uses TRBV7-6 and TRBJ2-2, with D unclear. This CDR3 has 14 residues. CDR1 SGHVS and CDR2 FNYEAQ come from the germline V gene. V lost 5 bases, J lost 0 bases, and 7 bases lay in between. CDR3 protein: CASSPYANTGELFF. The CDR3, as DNA: TGTGCCAGCAGCCCTTACGCGAACACCGGGGAGCTGTTTTTT.

This chain links TRBV2 with TRBJ1-6, with a tentative D call TRBD1 (5 bases). The germline V and J ends were trimmed by 6 bases and 6 bases, with 12 bases remaining between them. Germline-derived CDR1 and CDR2 are SNHLY and FYNNEI. The CDR3 totals 14 residues. In DNA, the CDR3 is TGTGCCAGCAGCGCCGGGACTGCTAATTCACCCCTCCACTTT. It translates to CASSAGTANSPLHF. The full variable domain, its missing parts supplied by reference TRBV2 and TRBJ1-6, is EPEVTQTPSHQVTQMGQEVILRCVPISNHLYFYWYRQILGQKVEFLVSFYNNEISEKSEIFDDQFSVERPDGSNFTLKIRSTKLEDSAMYFCASSAGTANSPLHFGNGTRLTVT.

The chain combines TRBV9 with TRBJ1-2; 8 nucleotides agree with TRBD1. CDR1 and CDR2 (germline): SGDLS, YYNGEE. The CDR3 runs to 19 residues. Trimming took 0 bases from V and 2 from J; bases not matched to a gene: 15. CDR3 region: CASSVAIHPRQGSNYGYTF. The CDR3 DNA is TGTGCCAGCAGCGTAGCCATTCATCCCAGACAGGGGTCAAACTATGGCTACACCTTC.

This clone turned up a few times. Here the CDR3 DNA reads TGTGCCAGTAGGTTTACAGGGGAAGAGACCCAGTACTTC. Translating gives CASRFTGEETQYF. This rearrangement joins TRBV19 to TRBJ2-5; 7 bases match TRBD1. Germline values: CDR1 LNHDA, CDR2 SQIVND (reference sequence). Trimming at V came to 6 bases and at J to 3 bases, leaving 4 bases not matched to a gene. There are 13 residues in the CDR3.

The V gene is TRBV6-1, the J gene TRBJ1-4; TRBD1 agrees at 8 bases. CDR1 is MNHNS and CDR2 is SASEGT in the germline V gene. V lost 3 bases and J lost 5; bases outside the gene matches: 8. This CDR3 spans 16 amino acids. CDR3 protein: CASSDYRTGRNEKLFF. The CDR3 DNA reads TGTGCCAGCAGTGACTATAGGACAGGGAGAAATGAAAAACTGTTTTTT.

The rearrangement links TRBV5-1 to TRBJ2-1; D remains ambiguous. Trimming left V 0 bases short and J 2 bases short, with 3 bases between. Germline loops: CDR1 SGHRS, CDR2 YFSETQ. CDR3 length: 13 residues. The CDR3 loop is CASSLVPYNEQFF. The CDR3 nucleotides read TGCGCCAGCAGCTTGGTTCCCTACAATGAGCAGTTCTTC. Combining the CDR3 with reference TRBV5-1 and TRBJ2-1 gives the whole variable domain KAGVTQTPRYLIKTRGQQVTLSCSPISGHRSVSWYQQTPGQGLQFLFEYFSETQRNKGNFPGRFSGRQFSNSRSEMNVSTLELGDSALYLCASSLVPYNEQFFGPGTRLTVL.

The rearrangement links TRBV19 to TRBJ1-1; 12 bases match TRBD1. Trimming removed 8 bases from V and 9 bases from J; junction bases left unmatched: 4. CDR3 length: 12 residues. Per germline, CDR1 LNHDA and CDR2 SQIVND (reference sequence). CDR3 DNA sequence: TGTGCCAGTGGACGGGACAGGGGGCAAGCTTTCTTT. The encoded protein is CASGRDRGQAFF. The full variable domain, its missing parts supplied by reference TRBV19 and TRBJ1-1, is DGGITQSPKYLFRKEGQNVTLSCEQNLNHDAMYWYRQDPGQGLRLIYYSQIVNDFQKGDIAEGYSVSREKKESFPLTVTSAQKNPTAFYLCASGRDRGQAFFGQGTRLTVV.

The V call is TRBV2, the J call TRBJ1-2; maybe TRBD1 (5 bases). V dropped 6 bases and J dropped 9 bases, with 14 bases sitting between them. The CDR3 spans 12 residues. The V gene's germline CDR1 is SNHLY and CDR2 FYNNEI. This CDR3 is CASRGDSFRYTF. The DNA of the CDR3 is TGTGCCAGCAGAGGGGACTCTTTTCGCTACACCTTC.

The CDR3 nucleotides read TGTGCCTGGAGTGTACTAGGGGCCTTGAACTATGGCTACACCTTC. Translating it yields CAWSVLGALNYGYTF. The chain uses TRBV30 and TRBJ1-2; possible D gene TRBD1, 5 bases. Between the trimmed V and J ends, which lost 0 bases and 2 bases, there was a span of 13 bases. Germline CDR1 reads GTSNPN; CDR2 reads SVGIG (reference sequence). This CDR3 comprises 15 residues.

This rearrangement joins TRBV13 to TRBJ1-3; D may be TRBD1 (5 bases). CDR3 length: 16 amino acids. The germline V gene encodes CDR1 PRHDT and CDR2 FYEKMQ (reference sequence). Deletions cut 5 bases from V and 0 bases from J, with 14 bases between. CDR3 region: CASSPQGASSGNTIYF. CDR3 nucleotide sequence: TGTGCCAGCAGCCCGCAGGGTGCTAGCTCTGGAAACACCATATATTTT.

This chain connects TRBV24-1 to TRBJ1-1; D is possibly TRBD1 (6 bases). This CDR3 has 14 amino acids. In germline, CDR1 is KGHDR, CDR2 SFDVKD. Trimming cost V 3 bases and J 10 bases, with 17 bases left between them. The CDR3 DNA is TGTGCCACCAGTGATGGGGACCAGGGGCGGGGAGCTTTCTTT. Protein sequence: CATSDGDQGRGAFF.

The rearrangement links TRBV6-5 to TRBJ1-2; D is ambiguous. Germline CDR1 and CDR2: MNHEY and SVGAGI. V lost 5 bases and J lost 8, with 18 bases in between. The CDR3 loop spans 14 amino acids. The CDR3 region has the DNA TGTGCCAGCAGTCCCCGGAACTCAGTCTCCGGCTACACCTTC. Its protein product is CASSPRNSVSGYTF.

This chain uses TRBV7-8 with TRBJ2-1; D may be TRBD2 (6 bases). Trimming took 6 bases from V and 6 from J, leaving 15 bases between them. Germline CDR1 SGHVS, CDR2 FQNEAQ. CDR3 length: 14 residues. The CDR3 loop is CASSETSVFNEQFF. The CDR3 DNA follows: TGTGCCAGCAGTGAGACTAGTGTTTTCAATGAGCAGTTCTTC.

V usage is TRBV12-3 or TRBV12-4 and J usage is TRBJ2-7; D not certain. V was shortened by 6 bases and J by 2 bases, with 11 bases between the two germline ends. This CDR3 contains 13 residues. The CDR3 spells CASSAPVTYEQYF. CDR3 sequence (DNA): TGTGCCAGCAGCGCGCCCGTAACCTACGAGCAGTACTTC.

The rearrangement uses TRBV9 and TRBJ1-2, with D possibly TRBD1 on 6 matching bases. The V end lost 4 bases, the J end lost 3 bases, and 16 bases lay between the germline ends. Germline loops: CDR1 SGDLS, CDR2 YYNGEE. The CDR3 runs to 15 residues. CDR3 sequence (DNA): TGTGCCAGCAGCCCCACAGGGATTTTGGACTATGGCTACACCTTC. Translating gives CASSPTGILDYGYTF. The whole variable domain, filled in from reference TRBV9 and TRBJ1-2, reads DSGVTQTPKHLITATGQRVTLRCSPRSGDLSVYWYQQSLDQGLQFLIQYYNGEERAKGNILERFSAQQFPDLHSELNLSSLELGDSALYFCASSPTGILDYGYTFGSGTRLTVV.

This clone turned up a few times. The chain links TRBV19 to TRBJ1-4; D unresolved. Trimming took off 1 base at V and 6 bases at J, with 9 bases between the two ends. CDR1 is LNHDA and CDR2 is SQIVND in the germline V gene (reference sequence). This CDR3 has 14 residues. This chain's CDR3 is CASSIVPPHEKLFF. The CDR3 DNA reads TGTGCCAGTAGTATAGTACCCCCCCATGAAAAACTGTTTTTT.

The chain joins TRBV27 to TRBJ1-5, with TRBD1 as a possible D gene (6 bases). CDR3 length: 14 amino acids. Trimming cost V 6 bases and J 8 bases, with 17 bases left between them. From germline, CDR1 is MNHEY and CDR2 SMNVEV (reference sequence). CDR3 coding DNA: TGTGCCAGCAGAAAATCAGGGGCGTGGGAGCCCCAGCATTTT. Translated: CASRKSGAWEPQHF.

This chain uses TRBV7-9 with TRBJ1-6; TRBD1 matches 7 bases. The CDR3 runs 17 residues. The germline gives CDR1 SEHNR, CDR2 FQNEAQ (reference sequence). Trimming took 5 bases from V and 10 from J; bases not matched to a gene: 17. In DNA, the CDR3 is TGTGCCAGCAGCCTAGGGACTCCTACAGGGGTTCACTCACCCCTCCACTTT. Protein sequence: CASSLGTPTGVHSPLHF.

The chain recombines TRBV5-1 with TRBJ2-3, with 8 positions matching TRBD2. The CDR3 runs 14 residues. Looked up from germline, CDR1 is SGHRS and CDR2 is YFSETQ. J was trimmed by 1 base and V by 2 bases; bases with no gene match: 0. The CDR3 is CASSLLAGTDTQYF. CDR3 nucleotide sequence: TGCGCCAGCAGCTTACTAGCGGGCACAGATACGCAGTATTTT.

The chain recombines TRBV9 with TRBJ1-2; 8 bases agree with TRBD1. V was clipped by 1 base and J by 8 bases; unmatched bases: 4. Germline CDR1 SGDLS, CDR2 YYNGEE. The length of the CDR3 is 13 residues. CDR3 sequence (DNA): TGTGCCAGCAGCGTACAGGGGGCAGAAGGCTACACCTTC. Its protein product is CASSVQGAEGYTF.

The chain has TRBV27 and TRBJ2-1; 7 positions agree with TRBD2. The V gene end was trimmed by 4 bases and the J gene end by 6 bases; junction bases not matched to a gene: 6. Germline V lookup: CDR1 MNHEY, CDR2 SMNVEV (reference sequence). The CDR3 consists of 14 residues. DNA for the CDR3: TGTGCCAGCAGTTCGGGGGGAAGCAGCAATGAGCAGTTCTTC. Protein product: CASSSGGSSNEQFF.

The gene calls are TRBV6-5 and TRBJ1-5; weak D call: TRBD1 (6 bases). The ends were cut back, 6 bases at V and 5 bases at J, with 11 bases in the middle. The CDR3 length is 13 residues. Per germline, CDR1 MNHEY and CDR2 SVGAGI. For the CDR3, the DNA is TGTGCCAGCAGGCGGACAGCCGATCAGCCCCAGCATTTT. Translation: CASRRTADQPQHF.

This chain joins TRBV29-1 and TRBJ2-7, with 7 nucleotides matching TRBD1. Germline V CDR1 and CDR2: SQVTM, ANQGSEA. This CDR3 spans 12 amino acids. V lost 6 bases to trimming and J lost 3 bases; unmatched junction nucleotides: 5. The CDR3: CSVETGFYEQYF. In DNA, the CDR3 is TGCAGCGTGGAGACAGGGTTCTACGAGCAGTACTTC.

This chain joins TRBV30 and TRBJ1-4; 7 bases match TRBD1. With V trimmed by 0 bases and J by 6 bases, 7 bases remained unmatched. The CDR3 covers 15 residues. CDR1 is GTSNPN and CDR2 is SVGIG in the germline V gene (reference sequence). CDR3 sequence: CAWSVGGQVYEKLFF. CDR3 DNA sequence: TGTGCCTGGAGTGTAGGAGGACAGGTTTATGAAAAACTGTTTTTT.

The chain employs TRBV6-2 or TRBV6-3 and TRBJ1-1; 7 nucleotides agree with TRBD1. This CDR3 region has 16 residues. The junction had 9 bases not matched to a gene; V was cut back by 2 bases and J by 3 bases. Germline CDR1 reads MNHEY; CDR2 reads SVGEGT. The DNA for the CDR3 is TGTGCCAGCAGTTACAGGTTTCAGGGGGTGGACACTGAAGCTTTCTTT. Translating it yields CASSYRFQGVDTEAFF.

This chain uses TRBV25-1 with TRBJ1-6; D gene ambiguous. V lost 1 base and J lost 7, with 11 bases in between. The CDR3 covers 15 residues. Germline CDR1 is MGHDK and CDR2 is SYGVNS. This CDR3 reads CASSESKGRNSPLHF. CDR3 coding DNA: TGTGCCAGCAGTGAATCGAAGGGAAGAAATTCACCCCTCCACTTT.

V and J are TRBV10-3 and TRBJ2-2; 7 bases fit TRBD2. From germline, CDR1 is ENHRY and CDR2 SYGVKD. The CDR3 extends over 14 amino acids. J gave up 1 base and V 10 bases, and 6 bases lay outside the gene matches. Here the CDR3 reads CATRAGMNTGELFF. In DNA form, the CDR3 reads TGTGCCACAAGAGCGGGGATGAACACCGGGGAGCTGTTTTTT.

The CDR3 loop reads CASSLGGPTDTQYF. CDR3 DNA sequence: TGCGCCAGCAGCTTGGGTGGCCCGACAGATACGCAGTATTTT. The chain carries TRBV5-1 and TRBJ2-3; D unclear. Germline V gene lookup returns CDR1 SGHRS and CDR2 YFSETQ. This CDR3 region has 14 residues. V lost 0 bases and J 3 bases, leaving 8 bases between the germline ends. Based on the CDR3 plus reference TRBV5-1 and TRBJ2-3, the full variable domain is KAGVTQTPRYLIKTRGQQVTLSCSPISGHRSVSWYQQTPGQGLQFLFEYFSETQRNKGNFPGRFSGRQFSNSRSEMNVSTLELGDSALYLCASSLGGPTDTQYFGPGTRLTVL.

The chain recombines TRBV10-2 with TRBJ1-4, with D perhaps TRBD1 (6 bases). Trimming left V 5 bases short and J 8 bases short, with 12 bases between. The CDR3 has 13 amino acids. CDR1 and CDR2 from the germline V gene are WSHSY and SAAADI. In DNA form, the CDR3 reads TGCGCCAGCAGTCGGGGGGCGCGGGAAAAACTGTTTTTT. Its protein is CASSRGAREKLFF.

The chain recombines TRBV6-5 with TRBJ1-1, with 7 bases that match TRBD1. There are 15 residues in the CDR3. CDR1 and CDR2 from the germline V gene are MNHEY and SVGAGI. V dropped 5 bases and J dropped 0; count of bases not matched to a gene: 6. The DNA of the CDR3 is TGTGCCAGCAGTAAGACAGGGACACTGAACACTGAAGCTTTCTTT. Amino acid sequence: CASSKTGTLNTEAFF.

The chain has TRBV12-3 or TRBV12-4 and TRBJ1-1; D is unclear. This CDR3 spans 13 amino acids. V lost 6 bases and J 3 bases, leaving 11 bases between the germline ends. DNA for the CDR3: TGTGCCAGCAGCTCTGTTGGCTACACTGAAGCTTTCTTT. Translation: CASSSVGYTEAFF.